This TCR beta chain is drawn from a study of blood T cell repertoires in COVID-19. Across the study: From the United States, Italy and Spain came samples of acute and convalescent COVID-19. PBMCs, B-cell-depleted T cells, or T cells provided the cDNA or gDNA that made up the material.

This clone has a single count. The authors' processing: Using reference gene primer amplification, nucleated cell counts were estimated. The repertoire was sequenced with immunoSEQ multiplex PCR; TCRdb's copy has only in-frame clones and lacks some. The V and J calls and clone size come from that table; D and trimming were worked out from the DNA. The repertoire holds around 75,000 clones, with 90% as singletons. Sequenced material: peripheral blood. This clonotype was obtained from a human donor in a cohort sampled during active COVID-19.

The CDR3 sequence is CASSRREGTGELFF. CDR3 sequence (DNA): TGTGCCAGCAGTCGCAGGGAGGGTACCGGGGAGCTGTTTTTT. This chain connects TRBV27 to TRBJ2-2; 7 nucleotides align to TRBD2. The CDR3 is 14 amino acids. CDR1 is MNHEY and CDR2 is SMNVEV in the germline V gene (reference sequence). V shed 5 bases, J shed 5 bases, and the junction held 5 bases outside the gene matches.